The next 18 T cell receptor beta chains were all read from a single sample in a study of blood T cell repertoires in COVID-19. Assay used: immunoSEQ multiplex PCR; TCRdb lists only in-frame clones, some missing. This sample carries roughly 180,000 clones, roughly 82% of them seen once, and the ten largest clones take roughly 9.6%. What was sequenced was PBMCs or T cells enriched from blood (not recorded which). These receptors were taken from a man between 45 and 60 years old who had recovered from COVID-19.

V is TRBV19 and J is TRBJ1-5, with D perhaps TRBD1 (5 bases). Germline assignment: CDR1 LNHDA and CDR2 SQIVND (reference sequence). V was clipped by 4 bases and J by 1 base, with 11 bases between them. The CDR3 has 15 amino acids. The CDR3 spells CASSRGVVSNQPQHF. The DNA of the CDR3 is TGTGCCAGTAGTAGGGGGGTGGTCAGCAATCAGCCCCAGCATTTT.

The V and J genes are TRBV4-1 and TRBJ2-3, with D tentatively TRBD2 (5 bases). The CDR3 extends over 15 amino acids. Trimming pared 2 bases from V and 3 bases from J, leaving 12 bases between. Germline values: CDR1 MGHRA, CDR2 YSYEKL. In nucleotides, the CDR3 is TGCGCCAGCAGCCAACTCGGAGGAAGGACAGATACGCAGTATTTT. Its protein product is CASSQLGGRTDTQYF.

V and J are TRBV15 and TRBJ2-1; 9 positions match TRBD2. The CDR3 consists of 16 residues. V shed 0 bases and J 8 bases; nucleotides not matched to a gene: 8. Germline-derived CDR1 and CDR2 are LNHNV and YYDKDF (reference sequence). This chain's CDR3 is CATSREIAGAGHEQFF. In DNA form, the CDR3 reads TGTGCCACCAGCAGAGAAATAGCGGGGGCGGGCCATGAGCAGTTCTTC.

The chain combines TRBV6-4 with TRBJ1-5; 10 nucleotides agree with TRBD1. Unmatched junction bases numbered 7, after V lost 7 bases and J lost 4 bases. The CDR3 extends over 15 amino acids. The V gene's germline CDR1 is MRHNA and CDR2 SNTAGT. The CDR3 DNA follows: TGTGCCAGCAACAGACAGGGGGCGTGGAATCAGCCCCAGCATTTT. Translation: CASNRQGAWNQPQHF.

The chain employs TRBV6-5 and TRBJ2-3, with TRBD2 identical over 8 bases. CDR1 and CDR2 (germline): MNHEY, SVGAGI. This CDR3 has 16 amino acids. V was pared by 4 bases and J by 1 base, with 7 bases of the junction left unmatched. The CDR3 reads CASSSVSGTGTDTQYF. In DNA, the CDR3 is TGTGCCAGCAGTTCAGTTAGCGGGACGGGCACAGATACGCAGTATTTT.

This clone was recorded a few times. The J gene is TRBJ1-2, the V gene TRBV5-8, with D unresolved. The V end was cut by 2 bases, the J end by 2 bases, with 7 bases between. The V gene's germline CDR1 is SGHTS and CDR2 YDEGEE. The CDR3 has 13 residues. This CDR3 reads CASSLQRNYGYTF. The DNA for the CDR3 is TGTGCCAGCAGCTTACAGCGGAACTATGGCTACACCTTC.

V is TRBV6-6 and J is TRBJ2-1; TRBD1 might be the D (6 bases). Germline V gene data show CDR1 as MNHNY and CDR2 as SVGAGI (reference sequence). Trimming pared 6 bases from V and 6 bases from J, leaving 12 bases between. The CDR3 runs 13 residues. The CDR3 nucleotides are TGTGCCAGCAGGGGAACAGGGCTCAATGAGCAGTTCTTC. This codes for CASRGTGLNEQFF.

This sequence joins TRBV16 and TRBJ1-3, with a tentative D call TRBD1 (5 bases). This CDR3 contains 15 residues. Germline CDR1 KGHSY, CDR2 FQNENV. V was trimmed by 0 bases and J by 2 bases, leaving 8 bases between them. CDR3: CASSQSKGPGNTIYF. In DNA, the CDR3 is TGTGCCAGCAGCCAATCCAAGGGGCCTGGAAACACCATATATTTT.

This sequence joins TRBV9 and TRBJ2-3; 10 bases fit TRBD1. The CDR3 has 16 amino acids. Unmatched junction bases numbered 10, after V lost 8 bases and J lost 1 base. Germline values: CDR1 SGDLS, CDR2 YYNGEE. CDR3 DNA: TGTGCCAGTTCCTTTGCCGGGACAGGGGGCACAGATACGCAGTATTTT. Protein sequence: CASSFAGTGGTDTQYF.

The V and J genes are TRBV18 and TRBJ1-2, with TRBD1 matching 7 bases. Looked up from germline, CDR1 is KGHSH and CDR2 is LQKENI. The CDR3 has 14 amino acids. J gave up 8 bases and V 3 bases, and 9 bases lay outside the gene matches. CDR3 sequence reads: CASSPGRGPEGYTF. In nucleotides, the CDR3 is TGTGCCAGCTCACCCGGGAGGGGGCCGGAAGGCTACACCTTC.

This sequence joins TRBV29-1 and TRBJ2-2; D is possibly TRBD1 (6 bases). This CDR3 contains 14 residues. Germline V gene sequence: CDR1 SQVTM, CDR2 ANQGSEA. V was cut by 7 bases and J by 6 bases, with 18 bases left in between. The CDR3 sequence: CSAYGTPGAGELFF. The DNA of the CDR3 is TGCAGCGCGTACGGGACACCCGGGGCCGGGGAGCTGTTTTTT.

This chain connects TRBV5-1 to TRBJ1-6, with a tentative D call TRBD1 (6 bases). Trimming took 5 bases from V and 6 from J, leaving 12 bases between them. In germline, CDR1 is SGHRS, CDR2 YFSETQ. There are 14 residues in the CDR3. The chain's CDR3 is CASRGALGNSPLHF. CDR3 bases: TGCGCCAGCAGGGGGGCGCTGGGTAATTCACCCCTCCACTTT.

The chain carries TRBV5-1 and TRBJ2-7; 7 bases agree with TRBD1. The V gene's germline CDR1 is SGHRS and CDR2 YFSETQ. The J segment lost 4 bases and the V segment lost 2 bases, leaving 9 bases of the junction unmatched. The CDR3 is 15 residues long. CDR3 residues: CASSLRQGVGYEQYF. CDR3 sequence (DNA): TGCGCCAGCAGCTTACGACAGGGAGTCGGGTACGAGCAGTACTTC.

This rearrangement joins TRBV11-2 to TRBJ2-5; TRBD2 might be the D (5 bases). Deletions cut 3 bases from V and 5 bases from J, with 10 bases between. The CDR3 covers 13 residues. The V gene's germline CDR1 is SGHAT and CDR2 FQNNGV. The CDR3 sequence is CASSFGVRETQYF. Here the CDR3 DNA reads TGTGCCAGCAGCTTCGGGGTAAGGGAGACCCAGTACTTC.

V usage is TRBV3-1 (or the pseudogene TRBV3-2) and J usage is TRBJ2-3; 12 bases are a match to TRBD2. V gave up 4 bases and J gave up 5 bases; unmatched junction bases: 4. The CDR3 extends over 15 amino acids. Germline lookup yields CDR1 LGHDT and CDR2 YNNKEL (reference sequence). The CDR3: CASSRLAGDGDTQYF. The CDR3 DNA reads as TGTGCCAGCAGCCGACTAGCGGGAGATGGAGATACGCAGTATTTT.

The gene calls are TRBV5-1 and TRBJ2-7; D is possibly TRBD1 (5 bases). Trimming removed 0 bases from V and 6 bases from J, with 16 bases in between. There are 15 residues in the CDR3. Germline lookup yields CDR1 SGHRS and CDR2 YFSETQ. In DNA form, the CDR3 reads TGCGCCAGCAGCTTGGACAGGCCGCCCTTCGGCGAGCAGTACTTC. It encodes CASSLDRPPFGEQYF.

This clone was detected once. CDR3 amino acids: CASCPGEETQYF. Here the CDR3 DNA reads TGTGCCAGTTGTCCAGGGGAAGAGACCCAGTACTTC. J is TRBJ2-5 and V is TRBV19; the D gene is possibly TRBD1 (6 bases). Trimming stripped 8 bases from V and 3 bases from J, with 10 bases between. CDR1 and CDR2 from the germline V gene are LNHDA and SQIVND (reference sequence). There are 12 residues in the CDR3.

This clone was counted between two and nine times. This rearrangement joins TRBV6-6 to TRBJ2-1; 10 nucleotides align to TRBD1. The ends lost 5 bases at V and 9 bases at J; junction bases unmatched: 13. Per the germline V gene, CDR1 is MNHNY and CDR2 is SVGAGI (reference sequence). CDR3 length: 16 amino acids. In DNA, the CDR3 is TGTGCCAGCAGTCCCAGAGGGACAGGGGAGTCGGTTGAGCAGTTCTTC. Its translation: CASSPRGTGESVEQFF.